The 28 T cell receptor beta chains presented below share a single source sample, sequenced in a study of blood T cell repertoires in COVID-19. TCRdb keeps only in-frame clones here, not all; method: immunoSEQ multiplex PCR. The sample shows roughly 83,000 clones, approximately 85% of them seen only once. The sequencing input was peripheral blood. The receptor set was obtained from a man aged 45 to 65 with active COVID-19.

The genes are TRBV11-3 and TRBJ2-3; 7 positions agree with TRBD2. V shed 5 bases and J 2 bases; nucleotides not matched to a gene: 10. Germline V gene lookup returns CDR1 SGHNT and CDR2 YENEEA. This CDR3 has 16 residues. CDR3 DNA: TGTGCCAGCAGCCCCGCTCTGGGAGGGCTCACAGATACGCAGTATTTT. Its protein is CASSPALGGLTDTQYF. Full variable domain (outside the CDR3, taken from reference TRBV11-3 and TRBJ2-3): EAGVVQSPRYKIIEKKQPVAFWCNPISGHNTLYWYLQNLGQGPELLIRYENEEAVDDSQLPKDRFSAERLKGVDSTLKIQPAELGDSAVYLCASSPALGGLTDTQYFGPGTRLTVL.

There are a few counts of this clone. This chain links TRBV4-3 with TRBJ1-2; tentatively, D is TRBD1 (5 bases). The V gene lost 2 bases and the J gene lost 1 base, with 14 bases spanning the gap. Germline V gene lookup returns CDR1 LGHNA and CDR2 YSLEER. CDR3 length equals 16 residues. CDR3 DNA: TGCGCCAGCAGCCAAAGCAGCAGGGAGGGTAACTATGGCTACACCTTC. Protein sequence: CASSQSSREGNYGYTF.

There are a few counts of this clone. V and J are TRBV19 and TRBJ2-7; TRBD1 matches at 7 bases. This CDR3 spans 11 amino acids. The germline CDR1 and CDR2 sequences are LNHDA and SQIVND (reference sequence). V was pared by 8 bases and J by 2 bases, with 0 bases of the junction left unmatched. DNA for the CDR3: TGTGCCAGTCAGGGGGCCTACGAGCAGTACTTC. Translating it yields CASQGAYEQYF.

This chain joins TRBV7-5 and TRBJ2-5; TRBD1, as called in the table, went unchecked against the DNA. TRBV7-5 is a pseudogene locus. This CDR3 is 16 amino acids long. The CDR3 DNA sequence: TGTGTCAGAAGCGTACCGGGACAGGGGGCAGGAGAGACCCAGTACTTC. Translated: CVRSVPGQGAGETQYF.

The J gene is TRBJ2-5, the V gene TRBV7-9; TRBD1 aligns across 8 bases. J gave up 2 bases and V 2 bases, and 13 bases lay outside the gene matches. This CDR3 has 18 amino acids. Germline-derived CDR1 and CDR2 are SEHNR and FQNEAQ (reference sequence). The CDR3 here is CASSLRQGAGAGQETQYF. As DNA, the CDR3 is TGTGCCAGCAGCTTACGGCAGGGGGCCGGGGCGGGACAAGAGACCCAGTACTTC.

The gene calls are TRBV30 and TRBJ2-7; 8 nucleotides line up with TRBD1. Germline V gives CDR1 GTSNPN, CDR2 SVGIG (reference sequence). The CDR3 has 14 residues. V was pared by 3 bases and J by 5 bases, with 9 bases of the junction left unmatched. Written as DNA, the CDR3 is TGTGCCTGGAGAGGACAGGGCTTTTCGAACGAGCAGTACTTC. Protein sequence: CAWRGQGFSNEQYF.

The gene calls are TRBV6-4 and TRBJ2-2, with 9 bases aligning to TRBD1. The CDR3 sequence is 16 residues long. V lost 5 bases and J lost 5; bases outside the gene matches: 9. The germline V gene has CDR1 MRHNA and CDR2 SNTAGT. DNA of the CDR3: TGTGCCAGCAGTCCACAGGGGGCGAAGAATACCGGGGAGCTGTTTTTT. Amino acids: CASSPQGAKNTGELFF.

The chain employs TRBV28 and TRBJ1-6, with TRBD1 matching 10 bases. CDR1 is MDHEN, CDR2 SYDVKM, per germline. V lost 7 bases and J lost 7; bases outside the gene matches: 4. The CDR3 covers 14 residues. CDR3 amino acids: CASIPGQGNSPLHF. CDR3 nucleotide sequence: TGTGCCAGCATCCCGGGACAGGGGAATTCACCCCTCCACTTT.

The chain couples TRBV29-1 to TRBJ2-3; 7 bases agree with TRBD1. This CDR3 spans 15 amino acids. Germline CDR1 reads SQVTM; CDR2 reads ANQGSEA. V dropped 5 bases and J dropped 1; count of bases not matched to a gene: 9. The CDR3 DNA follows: TGCAGCGTTACCGGATCCGACAGGGGCACAGATACGCAGTATTTT. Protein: CSVTGSDRGTDTQYF.

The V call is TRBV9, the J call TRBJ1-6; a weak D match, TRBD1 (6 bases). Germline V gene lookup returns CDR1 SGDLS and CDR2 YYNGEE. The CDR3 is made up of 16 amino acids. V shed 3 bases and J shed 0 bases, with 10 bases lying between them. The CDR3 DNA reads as TGTGCCAGCAGCGCGGACAGAAGCTCCTATAATTCACCCCTCCACTTT. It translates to CASSADRSSYNSPLHF.

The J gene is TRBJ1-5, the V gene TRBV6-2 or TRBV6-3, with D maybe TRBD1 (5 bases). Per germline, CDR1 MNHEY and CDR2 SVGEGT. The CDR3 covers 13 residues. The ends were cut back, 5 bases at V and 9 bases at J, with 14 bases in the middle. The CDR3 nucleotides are TGTGCCAGCAGTCCCGGGGGTCCAGGGCCCCAGCATTTT. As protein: CASSPGGPGPQHF.

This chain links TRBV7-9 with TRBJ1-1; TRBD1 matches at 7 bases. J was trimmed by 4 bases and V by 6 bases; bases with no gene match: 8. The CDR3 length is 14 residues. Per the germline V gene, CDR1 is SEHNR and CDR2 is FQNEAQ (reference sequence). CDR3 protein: CASSSTGTVTEAFF. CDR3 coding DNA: TGTGCCAGCAGTTCGACAGGGACCGTCACTGAAGCTTTCTTT. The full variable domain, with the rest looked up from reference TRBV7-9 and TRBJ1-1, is DTGVSQNPRHKITKRGQNVTFRCDPISEHNRLYWYRQTLGQGPEFLTYFQNEAQLEKSRLLSDRFSAERPKGSFSTLEIQRTEQGDSAMYLCASSSTGTVTEAFFGQGTRLTVV.

The CDR3 coding sequence is TGTGCCAGCAGCGCTGACAGAAATCAGCCCCAGCATTTT. Its translation is CASSADRNQPQHF. This rearrangement joins TRBV7-2 to TRBJ1-5, with D possibly being TRBD1 (5 bases). Trimming shortened V by 5 bases and J by 4 bases, and 9 bases separated the two germline ends. Per the germline V gene, CDR1 is SGHTA and CDR2 is FQGNSA. The CDR3 consists of 13 residues.

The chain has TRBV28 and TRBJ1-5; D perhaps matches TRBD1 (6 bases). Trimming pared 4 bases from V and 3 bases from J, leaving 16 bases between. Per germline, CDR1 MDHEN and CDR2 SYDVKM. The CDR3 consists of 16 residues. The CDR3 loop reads CASSSGKRQVNQPQHF. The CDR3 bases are TGTGCCAGCAGTTCCGGAAAAAGACAGGTCAATCAGCCCCAGCATTTT.

The CDR3 nucleotides are TGTGCCAGCTCACCGGGGAGGGCTGAAGCTTTCTTT. Translated, it gives CASSPGRAEAFF. The chain is built from TRBV18 and TRBJ1-1, with D unclear. The germline CDR1 and CDR2 sequences are KGHSH and LQKENI. Between the trimmed V and J ends, which lost 3 bases and 6 bases, there was a span of 8 bases. There are 12 residues in the CDR3.

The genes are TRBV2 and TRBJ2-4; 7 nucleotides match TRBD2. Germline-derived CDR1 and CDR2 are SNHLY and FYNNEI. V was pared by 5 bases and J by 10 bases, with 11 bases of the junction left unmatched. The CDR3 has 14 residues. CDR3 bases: TGTGCCAGCAGTTCTGGACTAGAATGGACGATTCAGTACTTC. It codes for CASSSGLEWTIQYF.

CDR3 residues: CASSLPREDYEQYF. The CDR3 nucleotides read TGTGCCAGCAGCTTACCGCGGGAGGATTACGAGCAGTACTTC. The rearrangement joins TRBV13 to TRBJ2-7; 8 nucleotides align to TRBD2. From germline, CDR1 is PRHDT and CDR2 FYEKMQ (reference sequence). The CDR3 is made up of 14 amino acids. V shed 2 bases, J shed 4 bases, and the junction held 4 bases outside the gene matches.

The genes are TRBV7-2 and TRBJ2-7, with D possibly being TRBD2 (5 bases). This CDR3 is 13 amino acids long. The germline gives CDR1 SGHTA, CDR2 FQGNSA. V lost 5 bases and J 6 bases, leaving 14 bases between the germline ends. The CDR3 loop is CASSPGTWAEQYF. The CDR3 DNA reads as TGTGCCAGCAGCCCGGGAACATGGGCCGAGCAGTACTTC.

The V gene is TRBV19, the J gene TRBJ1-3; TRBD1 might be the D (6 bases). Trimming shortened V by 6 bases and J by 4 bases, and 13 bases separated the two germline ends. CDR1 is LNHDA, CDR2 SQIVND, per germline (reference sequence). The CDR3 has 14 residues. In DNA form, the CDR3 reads TGTGCCAGTAGCCCACAGGGCCAAGGAAACACCATATATTTT. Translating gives CASSPQGQGNTIYF.

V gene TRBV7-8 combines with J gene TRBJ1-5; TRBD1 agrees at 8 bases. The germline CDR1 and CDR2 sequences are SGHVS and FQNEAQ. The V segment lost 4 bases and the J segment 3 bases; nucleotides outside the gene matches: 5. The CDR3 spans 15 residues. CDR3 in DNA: TGTGCCAGCAGCTGGGGGACAGGCGACAATCAGCCCCAGCATTTT. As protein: CASSWGTGDNQPQHF.

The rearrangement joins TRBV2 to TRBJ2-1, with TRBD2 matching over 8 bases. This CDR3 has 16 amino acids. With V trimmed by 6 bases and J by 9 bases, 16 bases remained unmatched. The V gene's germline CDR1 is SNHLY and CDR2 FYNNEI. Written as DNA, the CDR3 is TGTGCCAGCAGCGCACTAGCGGTCCTACAGCGTAGTGAGCAGTTCTTC. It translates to CASSALAVLQRSEQFF.

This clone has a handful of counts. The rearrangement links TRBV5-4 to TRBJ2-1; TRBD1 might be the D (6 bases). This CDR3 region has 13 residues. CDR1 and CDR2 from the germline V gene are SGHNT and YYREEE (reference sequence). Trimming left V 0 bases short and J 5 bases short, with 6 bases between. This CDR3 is CASSLGDNNEQFF. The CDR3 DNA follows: TGTGCCAGCAGCTTGGGGGACAACAATGAGCAGTTCTTC.

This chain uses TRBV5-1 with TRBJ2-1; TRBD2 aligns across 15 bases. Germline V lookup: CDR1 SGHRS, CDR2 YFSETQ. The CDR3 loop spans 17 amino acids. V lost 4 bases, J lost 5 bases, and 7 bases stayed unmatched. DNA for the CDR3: TGCGCCAGCAGCACTGGACTAGCGGGAGGGCCCAACAATGAGCAGTTCTTC. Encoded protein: CASSTGLAGGPNNEQFF.

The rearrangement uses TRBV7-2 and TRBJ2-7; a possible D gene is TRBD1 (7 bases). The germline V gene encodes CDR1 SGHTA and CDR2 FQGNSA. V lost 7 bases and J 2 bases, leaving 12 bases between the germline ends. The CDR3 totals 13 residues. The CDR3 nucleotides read TGTGCCAGCACAGGGGGGAAGACCTACGAGCAGTACTTC. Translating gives CASTGGKTYEQYF.

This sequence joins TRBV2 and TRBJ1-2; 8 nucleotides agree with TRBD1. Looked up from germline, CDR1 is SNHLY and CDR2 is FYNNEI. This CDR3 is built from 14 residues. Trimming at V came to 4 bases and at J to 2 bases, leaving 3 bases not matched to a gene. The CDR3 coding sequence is TGTGCCAGCAGTGTAAACAGGGGGAACTATGGCTACACCTTC. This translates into CASSVNRGNYGYTF.

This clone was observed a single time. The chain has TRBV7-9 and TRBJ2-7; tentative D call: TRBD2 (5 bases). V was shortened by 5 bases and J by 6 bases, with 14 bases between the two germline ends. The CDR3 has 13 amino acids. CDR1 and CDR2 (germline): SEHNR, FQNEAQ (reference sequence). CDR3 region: CASSPGVTGEQYF. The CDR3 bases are TGTGCCAGCAGCCCCGGGGTAACTGGCGAGCAGTACTTC.

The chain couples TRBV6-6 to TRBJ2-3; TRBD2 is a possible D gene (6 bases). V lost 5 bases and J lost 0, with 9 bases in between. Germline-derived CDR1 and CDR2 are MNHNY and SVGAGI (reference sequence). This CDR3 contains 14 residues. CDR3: CASSTEGSTDTQYF. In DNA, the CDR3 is TGTGCCAGCAGTACGGAGGGTAGCACAGATACGCAGTATTTT.

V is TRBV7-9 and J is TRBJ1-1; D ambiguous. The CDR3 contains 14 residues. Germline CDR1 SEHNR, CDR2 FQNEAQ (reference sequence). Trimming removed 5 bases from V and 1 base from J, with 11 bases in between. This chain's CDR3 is CASSPLPGNTEAFF. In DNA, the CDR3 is TGTGCCAGCAGCCCACTCCCAGGGAACACTGAAGCTTTCTTT.